This T cell receptor beta chain came from a study of T cells after yellow fever vaccination. The germline CDR1 and CDR2 sequences are SGHRS and YFSETQ. Trimming took off 3 bases at V and 3 bases at J, with 9 bases between the two ends. The CDR3 contains 14 residues. Study-wide findings and caveats: Clonotypes found in both CD4 and CD8 compartments made up a small share. Once the booster was given, most primary-vaccination clones reappeared, at approximately 97% for CD4 and around 90% for CD8. Abundant bulk-population clonotypes could contaminate the FACS-sorted repertoires.

Comment on this clonotype: Its specificity is not known.

A 5'RACE template-switching step, the method used to make TCR cDNA, added a universal primer site and UMIs. Via MiXCR, TCRdb re-called the 5' RACE reads, giving one row per CDR3 protein. This sample yields approximately 180,000 distinct CDR3 sequences, of which 5.5% to 7.5% are seen a single time; 2.5% to 3.5% belongs to the top ten. The source was CD4+ T cells sorted from PBMCs, collected on the day of the first yellow fever vaccination. This receptor was taken from a man between 18 and 35 years old who received the YFV17D yellow fever vaccine. The chain couples TRBV5-1 to TRBJ2-2; TRBD2 might be the D (6 bases). DNA of the CDR3: TGCGCCAGCAGCTCCGGGGGATACACCGGGGAGCTGTTTTTT. It yields the protein CASSSGGYTGELFF.